The 18 T cell receptor beta chains presented below share a single source sample, sequenced in a study of blood T cell repertoires in COVID-19. Profiling relied on immunoSEQ multiplex PCR, and the TCRdb table lists in-frame clones only, not all of them. The sample lists around 98,000 clones, around 72% occurring once. The sample comprised peripheral blood. The receptors come from an older man with acute or convalescent COVID-19.

J is TRBJ2-1 and V is TRBV6-2 or TRBV6-3, with 11 bases identical to TRBD1. With 4 bases clipped from V and 8 bases from J, the junction kept 10 bases outside the gene matches. CDR1 MNHEY and CDR2 SVGEGT come from the germline V gene. The CDR3 is 16 residues long. The CDR3: CASSLFGTGGFYEQFF. The CDR3 coding sequence is TGTGCCAGCAGTTTGTTCGGGACAGGGGGTTTCTATGAGCAGTTCTTC.

This sequence joins TRBV19 and TRBJ1-2; 11 bases agree with TRBD1. V dropped 3 bases and J dropped 5; count of bases not matched to a gene: 2. The CDR3 totals 14 residues. Germline lookup yields CDR1 LNHDA and CDR2 SQIVND (reference sequence). The DNA for the CDR3 is TGTGCCAGTAGTATGGGGACAGGGGGATATGGCTACACCTTC. Protein: CASSMGTGGYGYTF.

The chain links TRBV6-4 to TRBJ2-7, with D maybe TRBD2 (5 bases). Deletions cut 0 bases from V and 5 bases from J, with 8 bases between. The CDR3 sequence is 13 residues long. CDR1 MRHNA and CDR2 SNTAGT come from the germline V gene. The CDR3 spells CASSDSLGDEQYF. The CDR3 nucleotides are TGTGCCAGCAGTGACTCCCTCGGGGACGAGCAGTACTTC.

The chain carries TRBV5-1 and TRBJ1-2, with unresolved D. Trimming pared 1 base from V and 3 bases from J, leaving 13 bases between. Germline loops: CDR1 SGHRS, CDR2 YFSETQ. The CDR3 covers 15 residues. CDR3 nucleotide sequence: TGCGCCAGCAGCTTGACCCCCGGGTTGGACTATGGCTACACCTTC. This sequence encodes CASSLTPGLDYGYTF.

This chain connects TRBV9 to TRBJ2-1, with a tentative D call TRBD2 (6 bases). Trimming took 4 bases from V and 7 from J, leaving 15 bases between them. The CDR3 runs 14 residues. Per the germline V gene, CDR1 is SGDLS and CDR2 is YYNGEE. The DNA for the CDR3 is TGTGCCAGCAGCCACGGGCGGGGAGATAATGAGCAGTTCTTC. It specifies CASSHGRGDNEQFF.

The genes are TRBV18 and TRBJ1-1; D is possibly TRBD1 (5 bases). The CDR3 has 14 amino acids. Trimming left V 2 bases short and J 4 bases short, with 11 bases between. Germline V gene data show CDR1 as KGHSH and CDR2 as LQKENI. The CDR3 DNA follows: TGTGCCAGCTCACCAGACTCCGGGGGCACTGAAGCTTTCTTT. It codes for CASSPDSGGTEAFF. Full variable domain (missing parts from reference TRBV18 and TRBJ1-1): NAGVMQNPRHLVRRRGQEARLRCSPMKGHSHVYWYRQLPEEGLKFMVYLQKENIIDESGMPKERFSAEFPKEGPSILRIQQVVRGDSAAYFCASSPDSGGTEAFFGQGTRLTVV.

This clone was counted a few times. The sample carries other DNA sequences with the same CDR3. The chain employs TRBV20-1 and TRBJ2-3; D might be TRBD1 (6 bases). Trimming stripped 3 bases from V and 0 bases from J, with 10 bases between. The CDR3 loop spans 14 amino acids. CDR1 DFQATT and CDR2 SNEGSKA come from the germline V gene (reference sequence). The CDR3 sequence: CSASRDTSTDTQYF. In DNA, the CDR3 is TGCAGTGCTAGTAGGGACACAAGCACAGATACGCAGTATTTT.

The V and J genes are TRBV10-3 and TRBJ2-3, with 7 bases aligning to TRBD1. The V and J ends lost 3 bases and 4 bases, in that order; junction bases with no gene match: 4. The CDR3 extends over 14 amino acids. Germline values: CDR1 ENHRY, CDR2 SYGVKD. In DNA form, the CDR3 reads TGTGCCATCAGTGACAGGGGGAAGGCAGATACGCAGTATTTT. It codes for CAISDRGKADTQYF.

The table lists this clone with a few counts. This chain links TRBV28 with TRBJ1-1; the D gene is possibly TRBD1 (6 bases). This CDR3 is 14 amino acids long. CDR1 and CDR2 (germline): MDHEN, SYDVKM. The germline V and J ends were trimmed by 8 bases and 8 bases, with 21 bases remaining between them. The CDR3 DNA follows: TGTGCCAGCCAACACAACAACAGGGTTTGGGAAGCTTTCTTT. This translates into CASQHNNRVWEAFF.

This clone turned up a few times. The gene calls are TRBV11-2 and TRBJ1-2, with TRBD1 matching over 7 bases. The J segment lost 4 bases and the V segment lost 3 bases, leaving 11 bases of the junction unmatched. CDR3 length: 16 amino acids. The V gene's germline CDR1 is SGHAT and CDR2 FQNNGV. CDR3 sequence: CASSFNGQVFLYGYTF. Here the CDR3 DNA reads TGTGCCAGCAGCTTCAATGGACAGGTCTTCCTCTATGGCTACACCTTC. Variable domain in full (rest from reference TRBV11-2 and TRBJ1-2): EAGVAQSPRYKIIEKRQSVAFWCNPISGHATLYWYQQILGQGPKLLIQFQNNGVVDDSQLPKDRFSAERLKGVDSTLKIQPAKLEDSAVYLCASSFNGQVFLYGYTFGSGTRLTVV.

The V gene is TRBV6-1, the J gene TRBJ2-3; weak D call: TRBD2 (6 bases). Looked up from germline, CDR1 is MNHNS and CDR2 is SASEGT. The CDR3 loop spans 14 amino acids. V shed 3 bases and J shed 7 bases, with 14 bases lying between them. The CDR3 DNA follows: TGTGCCAGCAGTGATTTGACTAGTCTTTATACGCAGTATTTT. It translates to CASSDLTSLYTQYF.

V is TRBV3-1 (or the pseudogene TRBV3-2) and J is TRBJ2-3; 8 positions agree with TRBD2. The V gene end was trimmed by 2 bases and the J gene end by 3 bases; junction bases not matched to a gene: 4. This CDR3 region has 15 residues. CDR1 is LGHDT, CDR2 YNNKEL, per germline (reference sequence). The CDR3 protein is CASSQHLAGTDTQYF. CDR3 coding DNA: TGTGCCAGCAGCCAACATTTAGCGGGAACAGATACGCAGTATTTT.

The rearrangement links TRBV2 to TRBJ1-5; D not resolved. V was pared by 4 bases and J by 0 bases, with 10 bases between. The V gene's germline CDR1 is SNHLY and CDR2 FYNNEI. The CDR3 spans 15 residues. CDR3 nucleotides: TGTGCCAGCAGTGCCGTCCTCTATAGCAATCAGCCCCAGCATTTT. It is translated as CASSAVLYSNQPQHF.

The CDR3 DNA reads TGTGCCAGTAGCGAGGGACTAGCGGGACTGTTTGGAAAGACCCAGTACTTC. It is translated as CASSEGLAGLFGKTQYF. This rearrangement joins TRBV19 to TRBJ2-5; 13 bases are a match to TRBD2. CDR3 length: 17 amino acids. V lost 6 bases and J lost 6; bases outside the gene matches: 13. Germline CDR1 and CDR2: LNHDA and SQIVND (reference sequence).

V gene TRBV3-1 (or the pseudogene TRBV3-2) combines with J gene TRBJ2-7; TRBD1 aligns across 7 bases. Germline trimming cut 0 bases from V and 4 bases from J; bases unmatched to any gene: 3. The CDR3 consists of 14 residues. Per germline, CDR1 LGHDT and CDR2 YNNKEL (reference sequence). The CDR3 sequence: CASSQDETGYEQYF. In DNA form, the CDR3 reads TGTGCCAGCAGCCAAGATGAGACAGGGTACGAGCAGTACTTC.

The chain recombines TRBV19 with TRBJ1-1; D is ambiguous. V dropped 9 bases and J dropped 6 bases, with 14 bases sitting between them. Germline V lookup: CDR1 LNHDA, CDR2 SQIVND (reference sequence). The CDR3 has 12 residues. Written as DNA, the CDR3 is TGTGCCAGCGGAGGGTCTATATCTGAAGCTTTCTTT. Protein product: CASGGSISEAFF.

The CDR3 bases are TGTGCCAGCAGCCAAGGAACAGGGAGAAATTCACCCCTCCACTTT. Translated, it gives CASSQGTGRNSPLHF. The chain couples TRBV3-1 (or the pseudogene TRBV3-2) to TRBJ1-6, with D possibly matching TRBD1 (6 bases). Germline V gene sequence: CDR1 LGHDT, CDR2 YNNKEL (reference sequence). V lost 1 base to trimming and J lost 7 bases, with 11 bases between them. There are 15 residues in the CDR3.

This clone appeared a single time. The CDR3 loop is CASSFQPRDTDFQGYTF. The CDR3 DNA is TGTGCCAGCAGCTTCCAGCCTCGGGACACCGACTTCCAGGGCTACACCTTC. This sequence joins TRBV7-9 and TRBJ1-2; TRBD1 might be the D (6 bases). The CDR3 contains 17 residues. The V end lost 3 bases, the J end lost 8 bases, and 25 bases lay between the germline ends. Germline-derived CDR1 and CDR2 are SEHNR and FQNEAQ (reference sequence).